The 18 T cell receptor beta chains in this list originate from one sample, sequenced in a study of post-analysis software for immune sequencing data (dated by TCRdb to the mid-2010s). The library was prepared using PCR. Data came from an Illumina HiSeq 2500. To reduce PCR and sequencing biases, unique molecular identifiers were built into the TCR beta cDNA libraries. Through fastp at Q25 and MiXCR, TCRdb rebuilt clones from the public reads, retaining in-frame beta chains. When rows share a CDR3 protein, they turn into one entry using the most common DNA and genes. This sample has roughly 800,000 distinct CDR3 sequences in its table, and roughly 58% of those were observed once. The top ten constitute 4.6% of the sample. The study at large found these results: Significantly higher frequencies in patients than in controls were found for roughly 5 TRBV segments, including TRBV5-6, TRBV5-1 and TRBV20-1.

Their specific antigens are unknown. The material sequenced was blood. These receptors were taken from a girl aged 10-17 years with multiple sclerosis.

The J gene is TRBJ2-5, the V gene TRBV7-2; D may be TRBD2 (7 bases). V lost 6 bases, J lost 7 bases, and 15 bases lay in between. CDR1 is SGHTA, CDR2 FQGNSA, per germline. The CDR3 totals 13 residues. Here the CDR3 reads CASRTGLQGTQYF. The CDR3 region has the DNA TGTGCCAGCAGAACGGGACTACAGGGGACCCAGTACTTC.

Comment on this clonotype: A read error is likely, as this CDR3 ends without the conserved phenylalanine or tryptophan. The chain recombines TRBV5-1 with TRBJ2-1, with D tentatively TRBD1 or TRBD2 (6 bases each). The V gene's germline CDR1 is SGHRS and CDR2 YFSETQ. V was pared by 0 bases and J by 6 bases, with 13 bases between. This CDR3 comprises 15 residues. DNA for the CDR3: TGCGCCAGCAGCTTGGGCAGGGGAGCGGGCAATGAGCAGTTCTTA. This sequence encodes CASSLGRGAGNEQFL.

The genes are TRBV7-9 and TRBJ2-4; 9 bases are a match to TRBD2. TRBJ2-7 matches the DNA end more closely, so the J call is doubtful. Germline lookup yields CDR1 SEHNR and CDR2 FQNEAQ (reference sequence). This CDR3 has 16 amino acids. The CDR3 DNA is TGTGCCAGCAGCTTAGGTCCGGCGGGGGGGCGTTACGAGCAGTACTTC. Translated, it gives CASSLGPAGGRYEQYF.

The V gene is TRBV25-1, the J gene TRBJ2-5; 7 bases match TRBD1. V was clipped by 6 bases and J by 5 bases; unmatched bases: 9. Germline values: CDR1 MGHDK, CDR2 SYGVNS. CDR3 length: 14 residues. The CDR3 DNA reads as TGTGCCAGCAGCTTAGGGGGCCCCTACGAGACCCAGTACTTC. Translation gives CASSLGGPYETQYF.

V is TRBV7-8 and J is TRBJ2-7; 7 nucleotides line up with TRBD2. CDR1 SGHVS and CDR2 FQNEAQ come from the germline V gene. The CDR3 has 16 amino acids. V shed 1 base and J 5 bases; nucleotides not matched to a gene: 11. CDR3 coding DNA: TGTGCCAGCAGCTTAGTTTGGCGGGAGAGGTTCCACGAGCAGTACTTC. Its protein is CASSLVWRERFHEQYF.

The CDR3 protein is CATSRGRSEQFF. The CDR3 region has the DNA TGTGCCACCAGTAGGGGGCGAAGTGAGCAGTTCTTC. V and J are TRBV24-1 and TRBJ2-1; TRBD1 matches 7 bases. J lost 9 bases, V lost 6 bases, and 4 bases had no gene match. The CDR3 length is 12 residues. Per germline, CDR1 KGHDR and CDR2 SFDVKD.

This chain joins TRBV29-1 and TRBJ2-3; 9 positions agree with TRBD2. Looked up from germline, CDR1 is SQVTM and CDR2 is ANQGSEA. The CDR3 length is 14 residues. Trimming at V came to 6 bases and at J to 6 bases, leaving 10 bases not matched to a gene. CDR3 amino acids: CSVSMTSGYDTQYF. The CDR3 DNA is TGCAGCGTATCAATGACTAGCGGCTATGATACGCAGTATTTT.

This clonotype came up once. A read error may produce the germline difference seen at one junction end. This chain uses TRBV7-3 with TRBJ2-5; D is possibly TRBD2 (6 bases). The CDR3 is made up of 13 amino acids. Germline assignment: CDR1 SGHTA and CDR2 FQGTGA. This chain's CDR3 is CASSLGLTTRQDF. CDR3 coding DNA: TGTGCCAGCAGCTTGGGACTGACTACGCGGCAGGACTTC. Based on the CDR3 plus reference TRBV7-3 and TRBJ2-5, the full variable domain is GAGVSQTPSNKVTEKGKYVELRCDPISGHTALYWYRQSLGQGPEFLIYFQGTGAADDSGLPNDRFFAVRPEGSVSTLKIQRTERGDSAVYLCASSLGLTTRQDFGPGTRLLVL.

The genes are TRBV15 and TRBJ1-5; TRBD1 is a possible D gene (5 bases). Germline V CDR1 and CDR2: LNHNV, YYDKDF (reference sequence). Trimming stripped 6 bases from V and 9 bases from J, with 15 bases between. This CDR3 has 13 amino acids. CDR3 residues: CATSIVQGRPQHF. The CDR3, as DNA: TGTGCCACCAGTATAGTCCAGGGACGGCCCCAGCATTTT.

The chain is built from TRBV29-1 and TRBJ1-1, with 7 positions matching TRBD1. Trimming cost V 2 bases and J 1 base; bases outside gene matches: 4. CDR1 SQVTM and CDR2 ANQGSEA come from the germline V gene. There are 14 residues in the CDR3. The DNA of the CDR3 is TGCAGCGTTGAATTCAGACAGGGGAACACTGAAGCTTTCTTT. It translates to CSVEFRQGNTEAFF.

This chain links TRBV29-1 with TRBJ2-7; 10 nucleotides line up with TRBD2. The CDR3 sequence is 14 residues long. The junction had 7 bases not matched to a gene; V was cut back by 4 bases and J by 4 bases. Germline V gene data show CDR1 as SQVTM and CDR2 as ANQGSEA. The CDR3 loop reads CSVVASGSVYEQYF. The DNA for the CDR3 is TGCAGCGTTGTGGCTAGCGGGAGCGTTTACGAGCAGTACTTC.

This clonotype was seen a few times. This sequence joins TRBV2 and TRBJ2-1; 7 bases map to TRBD2. Judging by the DNA end, TRBJ2-7 fits better; the J call may be wrong. This CDR3 has 16 amino acids. Germline CDR1 reads SNHLY; CDR2 reads FYNNEI. The CDR3 is CASRRSRSGVYNEQYF. For the CDR3, the DNA is TGTGCCAGCAGAAGGAGCCGCAGCGGGGTTTACAATGAGCAGTACTTC.

This clonotype was recorded once. The genes are TRBV20-1 and TRBJ2-4, with D perhaps matching TRBD1 (6 bases). The CDR3 consists of 14 residues. Germline loops: CDR1 DFQATT, CDR2 SNEGSKA (reference sequence). Trimming left V 5 bases short and J 1 base short, with 12 bases between. The CDR3 loop is CSAPPGGAKNIQYF. In DNA, the CDR3 is TGCAGTGCTCCCCCTGGGGGCGCCAAAAACATTCAGTACTTC.

This clonotype was counted between two and nine times. V usage is TRBV7-6 and J usage is TRBJ2-1; TRBD1 matches 7 bases. This CDR3 spans 12 amino acids. Trimming took 5 bases from V and 7 from J; bases not matched to a gene: 2. Germline CDR1 SGHVS, CDR2 FNYEAQ. The CDR3 spells CASSPTGNEQFF. Written as DNA, the CDR3 is TGTGCCAGCAGCCCGACAGGGAATGAGCAGTTCTTC.

The rearrangement links TRBV7-9 to TRBJ2-1, with TRBD1 identical over 8 bases. V lost 6 bases to trimming and J lost 6 bases; unmatched junction nucleotides: 4. The germline V gene has CDR1 SEHNR and CDR2 FQNEAQ (reference sequence). The CDR3 totals 13 residues. The CDR3 nucleotides read TGTGCCAGCAGTTATCAGGGGGCCAATGAGCAGTTCTTC. As protein: CASSYQGANEQFF.

The chain carries TRBV7-9 and TRBJ1-2; TRBD1 matches 10 bases. V was pared by 3 bases and J by 1 base, with 5 bases of the junction left unmatched. This CDR3 is 16 amino acids long. Germline V gene lookup returns CDR1 SEHNR and CDR2 FQNEAQ (reference sequence). This CDR3 is CASSFGTGEFNYGYTF. In DNA, the CDR3 is TGTGCCAGCAGCTTTGGGACAGGGGAGTTTAACTATGGCTACACCTTC.

The genes are TRBV10-1 and TRBJ2-1; 7 positions agree with TRBD2. The CDR3 loop spans 17 amino acids. The germline CDR1 and CDR2 sequences are WNHNN and SYGVQD (reference sequence). Trimming removed 2 bases from V and 8 bases from J; junction bases left unmatched: 15. CDR3 region: CASSEPGAAGAEDEQFF. Here the CDR3 DNA reads TGCGCCAGCAGTGAGCCCGGTGCGGCGGGAGCCGAGGATGAGCAGTTCTTC.

This clonotype was found a few times. The chain couples TRBV19 to TRBJ2-4, with 8 bases aligning to TRBD1. The CDR3 has 12 residues. The germline V gene has CDR1 LNHDA and CDR2 SQIVND (reference sequence). J lost 7 bases, V lost 4 bases, and 0 bases had no gene match. CDR3 bases: TGTGCCAGTAGTACAGGGGGCAACATTCAGTACTTC. Translated, it gives CASSTGGNIQYF.